This T cell receptor (beta chain) was sequenced in a study of T cell responses to AZD1222 COVID-19 vaccine. General study points: At baseline, seropositivity was found in only 5 to 7 AZD1222 recipients. Clonal diversity was possibly underestimated; the donors were predominantly white British and more often female. Dominant at 160-218 and 743-854, vaccine-associated CD4 TCRs also spanned spike.

Sequenced by immunoSEQ multiplex PCR; TCRdb stores in-frame clones only, minus some. The sample comprises 140,000 to 150,000 clones, around 83% of which are singletons, and roughly 4.5% rests with the top ten. A remark on this clone: Its antigen is not known.

The TCR sequence derives from an adult in good health. The sequencing here drew on peripheral blood, taken on day 0 of MenACWY control vaccination.

Written as DNA, the CDR3 is TGTGCCACCCCTGGCCCCCAGGGAGACGTCGCCTACAATGAGCAGTTCTTC. It encodes CATPGPQGDVAYNEQFF. The J gene is TRBJ2-1, the V gene TRBV9; perhaps D is TRBD1 or TRBD2 (5 bases each). This CDR3 contains 17 residues. From germline, CDR1 is SGDLS and CDR2 YYNGEE. The ends were cut back, 9 bases at V and 2 bases at J, with 24 bases in the middle.